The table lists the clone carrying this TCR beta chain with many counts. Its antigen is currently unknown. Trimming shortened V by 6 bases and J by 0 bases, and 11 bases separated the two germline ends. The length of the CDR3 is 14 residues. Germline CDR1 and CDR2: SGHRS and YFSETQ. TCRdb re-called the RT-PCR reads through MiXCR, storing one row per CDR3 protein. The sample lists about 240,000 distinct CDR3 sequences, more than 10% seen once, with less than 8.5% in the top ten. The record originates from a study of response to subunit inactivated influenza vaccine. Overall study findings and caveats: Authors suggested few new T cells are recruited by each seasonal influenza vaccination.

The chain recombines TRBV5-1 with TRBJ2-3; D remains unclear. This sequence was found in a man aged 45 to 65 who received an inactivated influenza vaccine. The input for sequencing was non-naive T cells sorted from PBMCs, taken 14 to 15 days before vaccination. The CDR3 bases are TGCGCCAGCAATCAGGCCTCTAGCACAGATACGCAGTATTTT. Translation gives CASNQASSTDTQYF. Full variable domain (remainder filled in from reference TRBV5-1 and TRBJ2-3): KAGVTQTPRYLIKTRGQQVTLSCSPISGHRSVSWYQQTPGQGLQFLFEYFSETQRNKGNFPGRFSGRQFSNSRSEMNVSTLELGDSALYLCASNQASSTDTQYFGPGTRLTVL.